This TCR beta chain was identified in a study of T cell responses to AZD1222 COVID-19 vaccine. Assay: immunoSEQ multiplex PCR; the TCRdb copy retains only in-frame clones and omits some. The profile covers roughly 100,000 clones, with around 89% appearing a single time and roughly 2.5% taken by the ten largest. V gave up 7 bases and J gave up 6 bases; unmatched junction bases: 11. This CDR3 comprises 14 residues. Germline lookup yields CDR1 SGHTA and CDR2 FQGNSA. The V call is TRBV7-2, the J call TRBJ1-1; 7 bases are shared with TRBD1. The TCR was taken from an adult in good health. The sequenced sample was peripheral blood, obtained on day 0 of AZD1222 vaccination. The CDR3 coding sequence is TGTGCCAGCAACCCAAGGGGGCGAATGGCTGAAGCTTTCTTT. This gives the protein CASNPRGRMAEAFF.